What follows is one TCR beta chain and its context. Germline-derived CDR1 and CDR2 are SGHRS and YFSETQ. This CDR3 is built from 14 residues. The data belong to a study of T cell changes during pregnancy in multiple sclerosis. TCRdb's copy holds only in-frame clones and misses some; the assay was immunoSEQ multiplex PCR. This table has under 50,000 clones, roughly nine tenths appearing once. V and J are TRBV5-1 and TRBJ2-5; TRBD1 agrees at 8 bases. With the DNA end fitting TRBJ2-7 better, the J assignment may be wrong. Material: CD4+ T cells from peripheral blood mononuclear cells, obtained after pregnancy. The sequence derives from a female donor with multiple sclerosis, enrolled in a pregnancy study. The CDR3 loop reads CASSLTGGYYEQYF. CDR3 sequence (DNA): TGCGCCAGCAGCCTAACAGGGGGGTACTACGAGCAGTACTTC.